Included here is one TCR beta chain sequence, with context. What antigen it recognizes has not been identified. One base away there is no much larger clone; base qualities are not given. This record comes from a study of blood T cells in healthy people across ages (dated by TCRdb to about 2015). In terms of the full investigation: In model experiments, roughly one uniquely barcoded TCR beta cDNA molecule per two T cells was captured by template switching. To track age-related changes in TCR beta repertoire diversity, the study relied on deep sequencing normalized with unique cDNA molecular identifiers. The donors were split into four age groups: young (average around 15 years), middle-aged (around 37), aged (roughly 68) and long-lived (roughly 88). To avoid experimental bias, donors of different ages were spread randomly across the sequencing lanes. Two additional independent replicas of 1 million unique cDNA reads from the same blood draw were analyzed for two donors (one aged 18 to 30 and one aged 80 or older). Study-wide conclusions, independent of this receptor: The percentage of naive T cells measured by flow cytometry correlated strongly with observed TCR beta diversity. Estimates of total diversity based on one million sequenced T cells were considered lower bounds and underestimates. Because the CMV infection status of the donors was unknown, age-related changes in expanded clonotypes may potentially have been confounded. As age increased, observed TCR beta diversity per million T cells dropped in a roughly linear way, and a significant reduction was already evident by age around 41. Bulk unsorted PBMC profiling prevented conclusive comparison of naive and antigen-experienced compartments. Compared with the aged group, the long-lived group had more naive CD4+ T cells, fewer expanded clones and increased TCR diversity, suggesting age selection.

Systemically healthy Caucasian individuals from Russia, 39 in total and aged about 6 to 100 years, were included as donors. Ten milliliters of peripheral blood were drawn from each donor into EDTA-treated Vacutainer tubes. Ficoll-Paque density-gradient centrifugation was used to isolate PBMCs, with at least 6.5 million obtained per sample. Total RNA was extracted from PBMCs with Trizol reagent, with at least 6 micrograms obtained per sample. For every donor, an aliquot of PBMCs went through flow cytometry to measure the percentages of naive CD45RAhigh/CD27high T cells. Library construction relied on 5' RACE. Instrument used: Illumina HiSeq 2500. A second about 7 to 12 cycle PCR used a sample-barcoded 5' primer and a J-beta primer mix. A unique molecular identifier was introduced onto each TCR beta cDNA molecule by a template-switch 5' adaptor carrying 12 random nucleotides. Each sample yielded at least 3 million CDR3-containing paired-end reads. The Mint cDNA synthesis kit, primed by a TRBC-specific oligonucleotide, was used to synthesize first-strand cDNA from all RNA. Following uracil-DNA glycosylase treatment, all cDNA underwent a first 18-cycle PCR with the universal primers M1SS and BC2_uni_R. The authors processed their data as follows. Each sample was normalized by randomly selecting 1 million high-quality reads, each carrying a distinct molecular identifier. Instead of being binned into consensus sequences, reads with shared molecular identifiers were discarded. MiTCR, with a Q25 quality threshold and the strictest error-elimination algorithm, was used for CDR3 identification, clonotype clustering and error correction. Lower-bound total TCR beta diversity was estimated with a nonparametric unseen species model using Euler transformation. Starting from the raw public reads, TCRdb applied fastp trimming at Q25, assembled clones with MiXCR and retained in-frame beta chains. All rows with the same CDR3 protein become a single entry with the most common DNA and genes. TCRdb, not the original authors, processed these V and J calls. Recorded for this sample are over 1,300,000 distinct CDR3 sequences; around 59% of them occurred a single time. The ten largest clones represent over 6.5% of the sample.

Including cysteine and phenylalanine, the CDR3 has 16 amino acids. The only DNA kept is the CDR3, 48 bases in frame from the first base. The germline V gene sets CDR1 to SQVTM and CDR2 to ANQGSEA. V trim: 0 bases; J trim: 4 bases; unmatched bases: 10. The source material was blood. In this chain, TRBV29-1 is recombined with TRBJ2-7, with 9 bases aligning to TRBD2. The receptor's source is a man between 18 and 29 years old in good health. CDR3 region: CSVEDQRAGGRYEQYF. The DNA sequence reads TGCAGCGTTGAAGATCAGCGAGCGGGAGGTCGATACGAGCAGTACTTC.